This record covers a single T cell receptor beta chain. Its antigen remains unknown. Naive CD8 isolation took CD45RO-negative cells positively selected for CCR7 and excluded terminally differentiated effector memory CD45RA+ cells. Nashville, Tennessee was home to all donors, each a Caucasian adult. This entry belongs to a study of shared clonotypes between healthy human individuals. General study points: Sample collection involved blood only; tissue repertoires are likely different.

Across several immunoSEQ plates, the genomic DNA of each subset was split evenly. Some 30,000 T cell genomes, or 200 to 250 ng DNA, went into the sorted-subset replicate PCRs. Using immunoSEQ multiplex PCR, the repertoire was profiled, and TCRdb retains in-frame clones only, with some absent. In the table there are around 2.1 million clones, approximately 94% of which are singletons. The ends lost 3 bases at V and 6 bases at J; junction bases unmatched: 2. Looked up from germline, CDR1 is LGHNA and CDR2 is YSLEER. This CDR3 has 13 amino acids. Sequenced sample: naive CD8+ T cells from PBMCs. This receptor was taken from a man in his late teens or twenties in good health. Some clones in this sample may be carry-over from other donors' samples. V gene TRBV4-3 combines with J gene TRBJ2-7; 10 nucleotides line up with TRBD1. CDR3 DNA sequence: TGCGCCAGCAGCCAGGACAGGGGGGCCGAGCAGTACTTC. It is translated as CASSQDRGAEQYF.